This TCR beta chain comes out of a study of T-cell memory formation after mild COVID-19. About the research overall: TCR clusters largely stayed donor specific.

5'RACE with constant-segment primers built TCRalpha and TCRbeta cDNA libraries with UMIs. Using its own MiXCR run on the 5' RACE reads, TCRdb lists one record per CDR3 protein. This table has 250,000 or so distinct CDR3 sequences, 8% to 10% appearing once. This clonotype turned up a few times. CDR1 and CDR2 from the germline V gene are SGHRS and YFSETQ. The CDR3 totals 15 residues. V lost 4 bases and J lost 5; bases outside the gene matches: 7. Input material: PBMCs or a T cell subset sorted from them (not recorded which). The sequence derives from a man in his late teens or twenties who had mild COVID-19 (a few samples of this study predate the infection). Cell type and time point are not known. This sequence joins TRBV5-1 and TRBJ2-2; 8 bases line up with TRBD2. CDR3 coding DNA: TGCGCCAGCAGCCGGACTAGCACACGAACCGGGGAGCTGTTTTTT. It translates to CASSRTSTRTGELFF. The full variable domain, its missing parts supplied by reference TRBV5-1 and TRBJ2-2, is KAGVTQTPRYLIKTRGQQVTLSCSPISGHRSVSWYQQTPGQGLQFLFEYFSETQRNKGNFPGRFSGRQFSNSRSEMNVSTLELGDSALYLCASSRTSTRTGELFFGEGSRLTVL.